This T cell receptor beta chain was captured by sequencing in a study of blood T cell repertoires in COVID-19. At the level of the study: Material from acute and convalescent COVID-19 was sourced from the United States, Italy and Spain.

Germline V gives CDR1 LNHDA, CDR2 SQIVND (reference sequence). J lost 3 bases, V lost 5 bases, and 17 bases had no gene match. The CDR3 sequence is 19 residues long. Profiling relied on immunoSEQ multiplex PCR, and the TCRdb table lists in-frame clones only, not all of them. Of approximately 280,000 clones listed, around 85% are singletons. While infection was still active, Seattle patients were enrolled and then followed longitudinally. The sequence came from a human donor with COVID-19, enrolled during active disease. The donor label of this sample is uncertain. Material: peripheral blood. The V gene is TRBV19, the J gene TRBJ2-1, with TRBD1 matching over 9 bases. This CDR3 reads CASSPRGGQGLIRYNEQFF. The DNA of the CDR3 is TGTGCCAGTAGTCCCCGTGGGGGACAGGGCCTTATTCGCTACAATGAGCAGTTCTTC.